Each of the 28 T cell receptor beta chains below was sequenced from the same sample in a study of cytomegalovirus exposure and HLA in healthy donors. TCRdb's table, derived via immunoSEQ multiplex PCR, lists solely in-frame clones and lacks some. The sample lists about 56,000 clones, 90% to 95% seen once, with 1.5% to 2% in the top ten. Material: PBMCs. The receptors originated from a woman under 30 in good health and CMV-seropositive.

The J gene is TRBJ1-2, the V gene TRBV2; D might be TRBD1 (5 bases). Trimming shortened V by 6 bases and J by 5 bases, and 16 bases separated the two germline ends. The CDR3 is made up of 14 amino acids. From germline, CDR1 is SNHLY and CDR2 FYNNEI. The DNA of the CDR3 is TGTGCCAGCAGGGGGGGGACGGGAACTTATGGCTACACCTTC. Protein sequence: CASRGGTGTYGYTF.

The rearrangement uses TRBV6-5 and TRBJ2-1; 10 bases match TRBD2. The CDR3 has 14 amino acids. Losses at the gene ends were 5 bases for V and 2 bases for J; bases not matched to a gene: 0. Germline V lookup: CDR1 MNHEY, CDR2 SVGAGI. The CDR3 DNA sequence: TGTGCCAGCAGTAGCGGGGGGGCCTACAATGAGCAGTTCTTC. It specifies CASSSGGAYNEQFF.

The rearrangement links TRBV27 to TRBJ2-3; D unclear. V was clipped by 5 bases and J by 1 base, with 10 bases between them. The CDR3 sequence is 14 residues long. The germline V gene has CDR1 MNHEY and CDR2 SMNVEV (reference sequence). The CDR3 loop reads CASSPTRGTDTQYF. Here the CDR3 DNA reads TGTGCCAGCAGTCCCACACGGGGCACAGATACGCAGTATTTT.

This CDR3 reads CASKRLAGGRNEQFF. CDR3 DNA sequence: TGTGCCAGCAAGCGGCTAGCGGGGGGGAGGAATGAGCAGTTCTTC. The chain employs TRBV6-5 and TRBJ2-1, with TRBD2 identical over 12 bases. The CDR3 runs 15 residues. From germline, CDR1 is MNHEY and CDR2 SVGAGI. With 7 bases clipped from V and 7 bases from J, the junction kept 8 bases outside the gene matches.

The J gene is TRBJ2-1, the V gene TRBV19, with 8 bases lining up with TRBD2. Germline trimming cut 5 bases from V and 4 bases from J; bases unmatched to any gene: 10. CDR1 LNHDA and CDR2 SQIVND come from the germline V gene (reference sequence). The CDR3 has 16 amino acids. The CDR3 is CASSPPGLVSYNEQFF. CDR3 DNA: TGTGCCAGTAGTCCTCCGGGACTAGTTTCTTACAATGAGCAGTTCTTC.

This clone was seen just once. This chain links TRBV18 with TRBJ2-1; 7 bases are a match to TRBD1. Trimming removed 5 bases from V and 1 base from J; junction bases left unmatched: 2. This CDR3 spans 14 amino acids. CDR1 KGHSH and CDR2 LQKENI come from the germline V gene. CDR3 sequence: CASSGTASYNEQFF. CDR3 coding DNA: TGTGCCAGCTCAGGGACAGCATCCTACAATGAGCAGTTCTTC.

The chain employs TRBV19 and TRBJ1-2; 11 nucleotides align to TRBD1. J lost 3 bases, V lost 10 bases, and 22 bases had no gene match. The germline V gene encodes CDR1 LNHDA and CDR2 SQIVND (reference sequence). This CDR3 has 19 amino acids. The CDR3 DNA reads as TGTGCCACCAACACCCGGGCGGGGACAGGGGGTAATAGGGACTATGGCTACACCTTC. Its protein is CATNTRAGTGGNRDYGYTF.

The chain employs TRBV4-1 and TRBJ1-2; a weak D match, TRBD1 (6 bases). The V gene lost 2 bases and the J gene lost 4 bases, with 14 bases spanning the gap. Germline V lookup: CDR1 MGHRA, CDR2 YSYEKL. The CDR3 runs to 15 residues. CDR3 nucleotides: TGCGCCAGCAGCCAAAGGGGGGAGGGCGTCTATGGCTACACCTTC. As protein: CASSQRGEGVYGYTF.

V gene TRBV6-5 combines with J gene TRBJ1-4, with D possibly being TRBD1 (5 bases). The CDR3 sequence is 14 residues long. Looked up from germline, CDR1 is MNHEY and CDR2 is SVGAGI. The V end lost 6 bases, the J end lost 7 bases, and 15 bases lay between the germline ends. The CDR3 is CASRYDGTGEKLFF. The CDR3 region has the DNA TGTGCCAGCAGATATGACGGGACTGGTGAAAAACTGTTTTTT.

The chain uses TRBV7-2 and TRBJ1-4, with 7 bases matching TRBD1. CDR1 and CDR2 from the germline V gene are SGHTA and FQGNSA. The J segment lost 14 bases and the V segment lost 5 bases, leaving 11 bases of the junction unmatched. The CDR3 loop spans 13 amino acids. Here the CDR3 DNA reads TGTGCCAGCAGCCCCGAGGGGGCGGCGAGGCTGTTTTTT. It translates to CASSPEGAARLFF.

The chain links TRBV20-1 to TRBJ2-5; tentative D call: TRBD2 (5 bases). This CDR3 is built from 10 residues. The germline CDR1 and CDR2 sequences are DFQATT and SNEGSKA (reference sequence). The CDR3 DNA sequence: TGCAGCGCGGGCCGAGAGACCCAGTACTTC. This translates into CSAGRETQYF.

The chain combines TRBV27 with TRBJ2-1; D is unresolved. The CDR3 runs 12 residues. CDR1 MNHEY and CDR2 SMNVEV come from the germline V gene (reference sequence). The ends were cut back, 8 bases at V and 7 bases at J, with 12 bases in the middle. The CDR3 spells CASGPFPNEQFF. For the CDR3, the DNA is TGTGCCAGCGGGCCTTTTCCGAATGAGCAGTTCTTC.

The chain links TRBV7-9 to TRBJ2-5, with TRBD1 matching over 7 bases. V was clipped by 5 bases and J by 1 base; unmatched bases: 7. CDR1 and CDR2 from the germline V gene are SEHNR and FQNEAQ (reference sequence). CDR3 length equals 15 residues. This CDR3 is CASSRTWDSQETQYF. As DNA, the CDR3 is TGTGCCAGCAGCCGAACCTGGGACAGCCAAGAGACCCAGTACTTC.

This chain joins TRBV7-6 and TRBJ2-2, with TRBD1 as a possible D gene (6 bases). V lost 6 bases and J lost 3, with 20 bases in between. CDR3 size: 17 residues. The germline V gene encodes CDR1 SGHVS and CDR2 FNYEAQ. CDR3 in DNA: TGTGCCAGCAGTTTAACCCCGACAGGATCACACACCGGGGAGCTGTTTTTT. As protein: CASSLTPTGSHTGELFF.

This chain's CDR3 is CAPRWRGRDTQYF. The CDR3 nucleotides read TGTGCTCCCCGTTGGAGGGGCCGGGATACGCAGTATTTT. The gene calls are TRBV6-4 and TRBJ2-3; the D gene is possibly TRBD2 (6 bases). Germline loops: CDR1 MRHNA, CDR2 SNTAGT. The CDR3 is 13 amino acids.

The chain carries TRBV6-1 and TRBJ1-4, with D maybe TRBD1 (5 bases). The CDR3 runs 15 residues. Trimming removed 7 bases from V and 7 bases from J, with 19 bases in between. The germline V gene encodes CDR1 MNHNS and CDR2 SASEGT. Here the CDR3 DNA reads TGTGCCAGCACCTTAGGAGGGGTGACAAGTGAAAAACTGTTTTTT. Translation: CASTLGGVTSEKLFF.

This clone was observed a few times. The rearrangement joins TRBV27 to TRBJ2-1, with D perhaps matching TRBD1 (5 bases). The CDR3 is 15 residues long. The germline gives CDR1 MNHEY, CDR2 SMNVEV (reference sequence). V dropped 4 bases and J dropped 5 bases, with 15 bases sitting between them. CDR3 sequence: CASSWVSGWDNEQFF. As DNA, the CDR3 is TGTGCCAGCAGTTGGGTCTCAGGGTGGGACAATGAGCAGTTCTTC.

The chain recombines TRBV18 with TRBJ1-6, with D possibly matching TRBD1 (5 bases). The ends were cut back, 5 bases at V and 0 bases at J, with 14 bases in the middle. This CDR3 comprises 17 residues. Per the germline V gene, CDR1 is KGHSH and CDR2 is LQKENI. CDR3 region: CASSTSTASSYNSPLHF. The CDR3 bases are TGTGCCAGCTCAACTTCGACAGCGAGCTCCTATAATTCACCCCTCCACTTT.

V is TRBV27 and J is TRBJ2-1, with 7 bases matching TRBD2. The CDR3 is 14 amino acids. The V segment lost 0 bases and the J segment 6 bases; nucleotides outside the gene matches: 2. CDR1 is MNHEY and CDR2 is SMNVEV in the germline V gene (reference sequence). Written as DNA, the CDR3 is TGTGCCAGCAGTTTATCGGGAGGGCTCAATGAGCAGTTCTTC. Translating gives CASSLSGGLNEQFF.

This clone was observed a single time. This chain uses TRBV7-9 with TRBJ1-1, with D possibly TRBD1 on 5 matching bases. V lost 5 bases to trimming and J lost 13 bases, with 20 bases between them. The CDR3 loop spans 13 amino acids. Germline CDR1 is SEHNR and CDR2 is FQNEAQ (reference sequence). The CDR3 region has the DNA TGTGCCAGCAGCCCCGGGACGGATCGGGGGATTTTCTTT. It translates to CASSPGTDRGIFF. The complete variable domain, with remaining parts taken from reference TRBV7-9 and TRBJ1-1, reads DTGVSQNPRHKITKRGQNVTFRCDPISEHNRLYWYRQTLGQGPEFLTYFQNEAQLEKSRLLSDRFSAERPKGSFSTLEIQRTEQGDSAMYLCASSPGTDRGIFFGQGTRLTVV.

The CDR3 DNA follows: TGTGCCAGTAGCCCGGGACTCTCGAACTATGGCTACACCTTC. This sequence encodes CASSPGLSNYGYTF. The J gene is TRBJ1-2, the V gene TRBV19, with D perhaps matching TRBD1 (5 bases). The CDR3 is 14 amino acids. V was clipped by 6 bases and J by 2 bases, with 13 bases between them. Germline CDR1 and CDR2: LNHDA and SQIVND (reference sequence).

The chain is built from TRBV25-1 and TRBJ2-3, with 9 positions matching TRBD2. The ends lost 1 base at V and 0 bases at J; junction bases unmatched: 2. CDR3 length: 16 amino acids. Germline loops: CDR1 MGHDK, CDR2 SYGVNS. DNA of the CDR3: TGTGCCAGCAGTGAATGGACTAGCGAAAGCACAGATACGCAGTATTTT. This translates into CASSEWTSESTDTQYF.

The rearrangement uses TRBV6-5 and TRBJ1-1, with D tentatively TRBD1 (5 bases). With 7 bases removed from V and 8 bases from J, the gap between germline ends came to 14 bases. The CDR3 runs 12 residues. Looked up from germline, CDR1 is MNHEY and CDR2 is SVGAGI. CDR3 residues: CASISPPGEAFF. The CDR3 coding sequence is TGTGCCAGCATTTCCCCCCCAGGGGAAGCTTTCTTT.

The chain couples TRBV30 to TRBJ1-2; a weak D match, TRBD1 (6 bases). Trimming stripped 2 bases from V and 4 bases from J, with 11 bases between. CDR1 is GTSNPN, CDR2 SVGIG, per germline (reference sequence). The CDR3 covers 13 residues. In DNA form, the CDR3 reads TGTGCCTGGAGTCGAGGGGGGGGCTATGGCTACACCTTC. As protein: CAWSRGGGYGYTF.

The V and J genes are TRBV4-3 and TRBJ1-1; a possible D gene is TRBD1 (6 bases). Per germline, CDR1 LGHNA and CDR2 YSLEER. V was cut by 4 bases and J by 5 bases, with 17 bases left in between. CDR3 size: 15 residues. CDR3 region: CASSLSRGGRTEAFF. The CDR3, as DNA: TGCGCCAGCAGCCTTTCGAGGGGGGGGAGGACTGAAGCTTTCTTT.

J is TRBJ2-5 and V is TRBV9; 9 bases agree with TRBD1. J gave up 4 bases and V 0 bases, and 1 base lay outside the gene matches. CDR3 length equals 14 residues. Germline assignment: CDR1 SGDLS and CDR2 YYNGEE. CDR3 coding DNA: TGTGCCAGCAGCGTAGGGGGACAGGGAGAGACCCAGTACTTC. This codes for CASSVGGQGETQYF.

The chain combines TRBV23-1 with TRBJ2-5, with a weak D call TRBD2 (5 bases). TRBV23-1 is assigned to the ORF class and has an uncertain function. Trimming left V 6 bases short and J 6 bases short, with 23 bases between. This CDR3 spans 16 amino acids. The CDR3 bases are TGCGCCAGCAGCCCAATCGATACCGCCTCGGGGAAGACCCAGTACTTC. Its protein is CASSPIDTASGKTQYF.

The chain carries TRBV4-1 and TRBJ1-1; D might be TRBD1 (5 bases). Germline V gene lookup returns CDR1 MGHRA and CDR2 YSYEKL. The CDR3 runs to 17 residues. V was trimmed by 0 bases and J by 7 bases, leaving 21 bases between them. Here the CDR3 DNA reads TGCGCCAGCAGCCAAGATCGGGGGGGAGTGGCACGTCTTGAAGCTTTCTTT. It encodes CASSQDRGGVARLEAFF.